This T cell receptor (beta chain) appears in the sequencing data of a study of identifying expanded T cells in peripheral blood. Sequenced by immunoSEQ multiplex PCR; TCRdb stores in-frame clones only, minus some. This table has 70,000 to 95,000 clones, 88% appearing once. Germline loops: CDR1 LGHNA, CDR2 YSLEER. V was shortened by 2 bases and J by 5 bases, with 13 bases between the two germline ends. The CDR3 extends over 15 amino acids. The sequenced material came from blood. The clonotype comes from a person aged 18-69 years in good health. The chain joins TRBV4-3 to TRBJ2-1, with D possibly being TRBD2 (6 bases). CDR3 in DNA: TGCGCCAGCAGCCAAAATGAGGAGGGGCACAATGAGCAGTTCTTC. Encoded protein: CASSQNEEGHNEQFF.